What follows are 2 T cell receptor beta chains derived from one specimen sequenced in a study of blood T cell repertoires in COVID-19. Only in-frame clones appear in the TCRdb table, and some are missing; sequencing was by immunoSEQ multiplex PCR. Here the sample spans 250,000 to 300,000 clones, just over 90% being singletons. Input material: PBMCs or T cells enriched from blood (not recorded which). Receptor source: a middle-aged woman with acute COVID-19.

The rearrangement joins TRBV10-2 to TRBJ1-3, with TRBD1 matching over 9 bases. This CDR3 comprises 14 residues. The junction had 2 bases not matched to a gene; V was cut back by 4 bases and J by 4 bases. From germline, CDR1 is WSHSY and CDR2 SAAADI. The CDR3 here is CASSGQGEGNTIYF. The CDR3, as DNA: TGCGCCAGCAGTGGACAGGGGGAAGGAAACACCATATATTTT.

J is TRBJ2-7 and V is TRBV2; 10 bases align to TRBD1. The CDR3 totals 15 residues. After removal of 1 base from V and 3 bases from J, the junction contained 3 bases not matched to a gene. Germline assignment: CDR1 SNHLY and CDR2 FYNNEI. CDR3 region: CASSEGTGGYYEQYF. In DNA form, the CDR3 reads TGTGCCAGCAGTGAAGGGACAGGGGGTTACTACGAGCAGTACTTC.